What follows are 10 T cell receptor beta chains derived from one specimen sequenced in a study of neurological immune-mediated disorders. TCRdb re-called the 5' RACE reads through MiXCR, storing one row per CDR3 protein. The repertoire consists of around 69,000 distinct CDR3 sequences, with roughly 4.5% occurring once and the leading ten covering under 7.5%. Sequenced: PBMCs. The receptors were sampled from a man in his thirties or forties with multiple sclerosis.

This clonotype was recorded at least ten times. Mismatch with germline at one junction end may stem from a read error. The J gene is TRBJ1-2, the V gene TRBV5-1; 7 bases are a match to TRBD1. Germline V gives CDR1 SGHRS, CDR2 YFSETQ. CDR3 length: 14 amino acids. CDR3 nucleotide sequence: TGCGCCAGCAGCTTGTCGAGGGGGCGAAGCCCCTATGCCTTC. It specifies CASSLSRGRSPYAF.

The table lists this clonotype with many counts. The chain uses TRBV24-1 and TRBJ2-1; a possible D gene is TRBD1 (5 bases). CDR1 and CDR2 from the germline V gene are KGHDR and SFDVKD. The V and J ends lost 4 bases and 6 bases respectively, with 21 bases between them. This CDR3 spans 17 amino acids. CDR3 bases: TGTGCCACCAGTGACCCTTCCACAGGATTCTCCCTCAATGAGCAGTTCTTC. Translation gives CATSDPSTGFSLNEQFF.

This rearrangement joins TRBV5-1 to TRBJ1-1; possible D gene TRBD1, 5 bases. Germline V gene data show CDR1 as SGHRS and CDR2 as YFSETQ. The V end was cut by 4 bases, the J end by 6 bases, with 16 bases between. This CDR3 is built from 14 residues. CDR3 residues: CASSPGWGEAEAFF. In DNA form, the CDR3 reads TGCGCCAGCAGCCCGGGTTGGGGGGAGGCTGAAGCTTTCTTT.

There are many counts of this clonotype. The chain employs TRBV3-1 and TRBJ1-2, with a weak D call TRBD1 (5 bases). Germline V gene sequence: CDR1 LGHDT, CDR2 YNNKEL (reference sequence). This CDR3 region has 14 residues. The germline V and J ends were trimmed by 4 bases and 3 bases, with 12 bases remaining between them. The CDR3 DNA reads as TGTGCCAGCAGCCCCGACGGGGCTTACTATGGCTACACCTTC. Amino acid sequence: CASSPDGAYYGYTF.

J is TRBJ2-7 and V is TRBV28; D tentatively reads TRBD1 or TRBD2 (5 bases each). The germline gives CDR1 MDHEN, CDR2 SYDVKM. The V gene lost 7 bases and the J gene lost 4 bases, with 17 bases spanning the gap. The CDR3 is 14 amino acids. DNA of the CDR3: TGTGCCAGCACCTCTCAGGGACGTGATTACGAGCAGTACTTC. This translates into CASTSQGRDYEQYF.

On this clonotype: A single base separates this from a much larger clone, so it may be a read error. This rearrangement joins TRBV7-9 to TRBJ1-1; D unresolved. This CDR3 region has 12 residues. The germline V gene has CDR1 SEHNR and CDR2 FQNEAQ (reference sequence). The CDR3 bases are TGTGCCAGCAGCTACATGAACACTGAAGTTTTCTTT. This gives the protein CASSYMNTEVFF.

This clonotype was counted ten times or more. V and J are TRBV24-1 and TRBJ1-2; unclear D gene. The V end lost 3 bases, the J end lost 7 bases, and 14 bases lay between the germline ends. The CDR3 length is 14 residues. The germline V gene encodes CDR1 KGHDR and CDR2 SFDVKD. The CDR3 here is CATSDPSLRLGYTF. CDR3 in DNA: TGTGCCACCAGTGATCCCTCGTTAAGGCTTGGCTACACCTTC.

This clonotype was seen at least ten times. The CDR3 loop reads CASSPVRGTGNEKLFF. The CDR3 DNA follows: TGTGCCAGCAGTCCCGTTCGTGGGACGGGAAATGAAAAACTGTTTTTT. The V gene is TRBV6-5, the J gene TRBJ1-4, with D maybe TRBD1 (5 bases). This CDR3 comprises 16 residues. With 5 bases removed from V and 5 bases from J, the gap between germline ends came to 18 bases. Germline CDR1 and CDR2: MNHEY and SVGAGI.

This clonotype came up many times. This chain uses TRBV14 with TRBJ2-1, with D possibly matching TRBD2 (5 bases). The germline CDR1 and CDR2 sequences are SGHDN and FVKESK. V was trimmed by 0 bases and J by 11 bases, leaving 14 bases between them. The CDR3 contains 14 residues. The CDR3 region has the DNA TGTGCCAGCAGCCAAGATAGGAGGCAGTCCAAGCAGTTCTTC. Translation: CASSQDRRQSKQFF.

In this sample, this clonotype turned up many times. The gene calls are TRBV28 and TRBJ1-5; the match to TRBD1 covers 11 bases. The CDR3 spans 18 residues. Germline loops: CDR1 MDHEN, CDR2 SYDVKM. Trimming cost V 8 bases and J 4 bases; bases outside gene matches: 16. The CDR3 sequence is CASGPGTGGFFGNQPQHF. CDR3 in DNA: TGTGCCAGCGGCCCCGGGACAGGGGGATTCTTTGGAAATCAGCCCCAGCATTTT.